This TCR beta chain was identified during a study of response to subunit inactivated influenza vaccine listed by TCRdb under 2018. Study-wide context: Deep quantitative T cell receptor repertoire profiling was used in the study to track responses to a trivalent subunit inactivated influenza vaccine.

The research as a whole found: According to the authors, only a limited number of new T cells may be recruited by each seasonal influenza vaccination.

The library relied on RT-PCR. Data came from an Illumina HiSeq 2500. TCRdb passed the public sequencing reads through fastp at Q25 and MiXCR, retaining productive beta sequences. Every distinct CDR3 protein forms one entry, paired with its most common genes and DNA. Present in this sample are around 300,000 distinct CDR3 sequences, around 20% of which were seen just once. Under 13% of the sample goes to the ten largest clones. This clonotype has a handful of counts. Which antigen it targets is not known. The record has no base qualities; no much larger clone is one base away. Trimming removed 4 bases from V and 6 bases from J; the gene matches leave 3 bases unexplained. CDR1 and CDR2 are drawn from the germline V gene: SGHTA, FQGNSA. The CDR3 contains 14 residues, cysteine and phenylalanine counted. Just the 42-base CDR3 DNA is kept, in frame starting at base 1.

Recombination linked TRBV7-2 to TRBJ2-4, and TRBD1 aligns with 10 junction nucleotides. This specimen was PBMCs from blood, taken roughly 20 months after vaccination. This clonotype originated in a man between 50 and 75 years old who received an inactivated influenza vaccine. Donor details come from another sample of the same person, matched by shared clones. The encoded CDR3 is CASSSRDRGNIQYF. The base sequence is TGTGCCAGCAGCTCACGGGACAGGGGAAACATTCAGTACTTC.